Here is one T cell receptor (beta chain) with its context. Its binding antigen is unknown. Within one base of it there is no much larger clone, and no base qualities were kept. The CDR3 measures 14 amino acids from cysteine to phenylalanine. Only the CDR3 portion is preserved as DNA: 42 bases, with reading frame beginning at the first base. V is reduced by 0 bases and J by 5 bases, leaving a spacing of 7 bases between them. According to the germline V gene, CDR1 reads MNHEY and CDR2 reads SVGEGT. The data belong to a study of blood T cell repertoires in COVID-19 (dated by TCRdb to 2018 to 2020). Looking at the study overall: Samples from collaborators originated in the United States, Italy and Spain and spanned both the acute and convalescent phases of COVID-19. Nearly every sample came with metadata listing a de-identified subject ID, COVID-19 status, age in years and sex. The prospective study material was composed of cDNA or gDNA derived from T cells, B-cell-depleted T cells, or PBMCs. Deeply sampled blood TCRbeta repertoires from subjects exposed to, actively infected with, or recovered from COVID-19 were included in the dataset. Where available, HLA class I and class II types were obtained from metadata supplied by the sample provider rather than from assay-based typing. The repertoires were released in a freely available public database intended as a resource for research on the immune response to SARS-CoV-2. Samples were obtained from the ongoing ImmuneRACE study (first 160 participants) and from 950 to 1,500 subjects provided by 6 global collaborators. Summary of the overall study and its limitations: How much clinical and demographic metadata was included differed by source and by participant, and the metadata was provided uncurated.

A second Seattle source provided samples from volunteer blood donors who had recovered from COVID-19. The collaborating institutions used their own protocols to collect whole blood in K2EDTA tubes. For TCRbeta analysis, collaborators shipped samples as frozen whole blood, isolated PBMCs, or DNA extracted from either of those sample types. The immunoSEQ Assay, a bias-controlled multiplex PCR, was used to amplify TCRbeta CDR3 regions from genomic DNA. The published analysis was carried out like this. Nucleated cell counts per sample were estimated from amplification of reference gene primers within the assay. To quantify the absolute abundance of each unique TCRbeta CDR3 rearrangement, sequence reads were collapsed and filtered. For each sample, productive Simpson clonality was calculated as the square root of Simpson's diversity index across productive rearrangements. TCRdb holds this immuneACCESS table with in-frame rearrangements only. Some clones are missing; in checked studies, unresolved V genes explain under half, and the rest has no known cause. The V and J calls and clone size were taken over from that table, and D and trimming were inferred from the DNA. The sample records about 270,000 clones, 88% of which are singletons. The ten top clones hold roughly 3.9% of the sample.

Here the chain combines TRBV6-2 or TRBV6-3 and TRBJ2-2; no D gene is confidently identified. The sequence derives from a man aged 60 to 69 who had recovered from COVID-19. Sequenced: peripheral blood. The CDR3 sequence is CASSYSAVTGELFF. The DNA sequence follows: TGTGCCAGCAGTTACTCGGCGGTAACCGGGGAGCTGTTTTTT.